The entry below describes one TCR beta chain. Antigen unknown. This record comes from a study of identical twins. Study conclusions and caveats: Cord blood beta clonotypes present at high abundance carried fewer insertions; no such pattern appeared in memory repertoires. Weaker excess twin sharing was observed in beta out-of-frame sequences. Where out-of-frame alpha sequences were twin-shared, they showed excess low generation probability.

TCRdb analysed the 5' RACE reads with MiXCR anew, one entry per CDR3 protein. The data show roughly 230,000 distinct CDR3 sequences, with about 8% seen just once and approximately 3% held by the top ten. These data were likewise used in another study, on yellow fever vaccine responses in identical twins.

The sequenced sample was CD8+ T cells sorted from blood. This receptor was identified in a young woman in good health.

The CDR3 spells CASSPPPTPVEGQDLSEQYF. The CDR3 bases are TGTGCCAGCTCACCACCGCCAACCCCGGTAGAGGGTCAGGACTTGAGCGAGCAGTACTTC. The chain links TRBV18 to TRBJ2-7; D possibly corresponds to TRBD2 (5 bases). CDR1 KGHSH and CDR2 LQKENI come from the germline V gene. V lost 0 bases to trimming and J lost 6 bases, with 30 bases between them. The CDR3 has 20 residues.